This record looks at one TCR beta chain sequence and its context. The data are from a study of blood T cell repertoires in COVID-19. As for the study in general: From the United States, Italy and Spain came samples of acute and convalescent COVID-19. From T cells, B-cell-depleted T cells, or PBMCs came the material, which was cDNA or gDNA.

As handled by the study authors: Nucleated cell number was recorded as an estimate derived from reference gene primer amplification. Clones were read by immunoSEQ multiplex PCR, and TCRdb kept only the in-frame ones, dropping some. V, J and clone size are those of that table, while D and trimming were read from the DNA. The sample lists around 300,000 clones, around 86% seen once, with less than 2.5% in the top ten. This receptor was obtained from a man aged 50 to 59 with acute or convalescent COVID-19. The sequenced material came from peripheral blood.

CDR3 sequence (DNA): TGTGCCAGCAGCGTAGAGGTCAGGGGTAATGAAAAACTGTTTTTT. Residues: CASSVEVRGNEKLFF. The chain recombines TRBV9 with TRBJ1-4; TRBD1 is a possible D gene (6 bases). Germline CDR1 and CDR2: SGDLS and YYNGEE. This CDR3 region has 15 residues. The ends were cut back, 0 bases at V and 4 bases at J, with 10 bases in the middle.